This paragraph covers one T cell receptor beta chain sequence. What it binds is unknown. Sequencing was performed with immunoSEQ multiplex PCR; in TCRdb, only in-frame clones are kept and a portion is missing. The sample lists a few hundred thousand clones; roughly 91% were seen once. Each donor was a Caucasian adult residing in Nashville, Tennessee. The data are from a study of shared clonotypes between healthy human individuals. Study-wide results and limits: What limited the represented genetic and exposure-history diversity was the small number of donors. It was observed that 5% to 6.5% of naive CD4 clonotypes were shared across several donors.

The CDR3 totals 16 residues. The receptor was derived from a man aged 18 to 29 in good health. Sequencing used memory CD8+ T cells sorted from blood. Subset given: CD45RO+ cells pooled with CCR7-negative TemRA cells. V and J are TRBV21-1 and TRBJ1-4; TRBD1 was called by the table and not checked on the DNA. TRBV21-1 is tagged as a pseudogene. CDR3 DNA sequence: TGTGCCAGCAGCAAAGACAGGGTTGCAACTAATGAAAAACTGTTTTTT. Its translation is CASSKDRVATNEKLFF.